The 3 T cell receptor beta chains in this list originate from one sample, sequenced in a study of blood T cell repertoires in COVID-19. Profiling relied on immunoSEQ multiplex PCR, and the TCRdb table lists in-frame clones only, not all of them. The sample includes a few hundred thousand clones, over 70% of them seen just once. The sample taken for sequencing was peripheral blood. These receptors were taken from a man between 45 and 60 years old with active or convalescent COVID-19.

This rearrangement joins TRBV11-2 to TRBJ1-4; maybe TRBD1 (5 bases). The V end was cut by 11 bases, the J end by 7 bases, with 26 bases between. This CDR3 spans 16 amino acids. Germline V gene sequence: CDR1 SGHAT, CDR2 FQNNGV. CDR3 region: CASRVEMGKGSEKLFF. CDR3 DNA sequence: TGTGCCTCCAGGGTCGAGATGGGGAAGGGAAGTGAAAAACTGTTTTTT. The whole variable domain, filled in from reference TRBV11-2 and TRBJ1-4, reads EAGVAQSPRYKIIEKRQSVAFWCNPISGHATLYWYQQILGQGPKLLIQFQNNGVVDDSQLPKDRFSAERLKGVDSTLKIQPAKLEDSAVYLCASRVEMGKGSEKLFFGSGTQLSVL.

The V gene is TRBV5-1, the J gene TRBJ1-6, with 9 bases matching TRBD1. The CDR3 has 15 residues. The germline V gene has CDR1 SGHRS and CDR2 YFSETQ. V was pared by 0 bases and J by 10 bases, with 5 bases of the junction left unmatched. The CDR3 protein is CASSLVDRGRSPLHF. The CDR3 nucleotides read TGCGCCAGCAGCTTGGTGGACAGGGGACGATCACCCCTCCACTTT.

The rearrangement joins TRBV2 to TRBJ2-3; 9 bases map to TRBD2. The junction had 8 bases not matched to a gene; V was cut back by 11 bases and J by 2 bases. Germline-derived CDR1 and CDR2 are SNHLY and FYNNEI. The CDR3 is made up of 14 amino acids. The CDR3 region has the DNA TGTGCCTACAAGACTAGCGGATACACAGATACGCAGTATTTT. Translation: CAYKTSGYTDTQYF. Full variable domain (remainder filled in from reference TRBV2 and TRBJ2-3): EPEVTQTPSHQVTQMGQEVILRCVPISNHLYFYWYRQILGQKVEFLVSFYNNEISEKSEIFDDQFSVERPDGSNFTLKIRSTKLEDSAMYFCAYKTSGYTDTQYFGPGTRLTVL.